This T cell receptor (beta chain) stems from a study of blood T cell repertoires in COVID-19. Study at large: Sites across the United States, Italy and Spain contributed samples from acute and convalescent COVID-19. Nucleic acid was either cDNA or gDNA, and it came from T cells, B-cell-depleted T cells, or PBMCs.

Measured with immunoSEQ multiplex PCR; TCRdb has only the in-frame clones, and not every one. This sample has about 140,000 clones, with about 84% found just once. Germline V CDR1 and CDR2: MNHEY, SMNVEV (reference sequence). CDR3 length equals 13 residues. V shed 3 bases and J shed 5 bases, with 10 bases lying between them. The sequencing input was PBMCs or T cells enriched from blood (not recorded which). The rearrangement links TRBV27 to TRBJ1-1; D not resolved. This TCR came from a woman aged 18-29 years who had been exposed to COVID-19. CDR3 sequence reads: CASSFRYGTEAFF. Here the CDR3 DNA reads TGTGCCAGCAGTTTCAGGTACGGAACTGAAGCTTTCTTT.